This TCR beta chain came from a study of OX40 agonist ivuxolimab in advanced cancers. Whole-study context: Ivuxolimab doses were 0.01, 0.1, 0.3, 1.5, 3 or 10 mg/kg every 2 weeks. Patients with prior anti-PD-1, anti-PD-L1 or anti-CTLA-4 therapy were eligible; roughly 41% had some.

V lost 2 bases to trimming and J lost 2 bases; unmatched junction nucleotides: 4. The CDR3 extends over 16 amino acids. Germline V gene sequence: CDR1 MNHEY, CDR2 SMNVEV (reference sequence). Produced via immunoSEQ multiplex PCR; TCRdb's table is partial and in-frame only. The sample holds tens of thousands of clones, approximately 90% seen once. Details on this clone: Its antigen is not known.

The study's findings and limits: CD8+ T cells averaged more expanded clones than CD4+.

The specimen was CD4+ or CD8+ T cells sorted from blood, collected in a trial of the OX40 agonist ivuxolimab. The receptor was isolated from an adult with an advanced solid tumor such as melanoma, head and neck, liver or kidney cancer. The chain employs TRBV27 and TRBJ2-1; TRBD2 matches 9 bases. CDR3 sequence: CASSLPRGGAYNEQFF. CDR3 DNA sequence: TGTGCCAGCAGTTTACCCCGCGGGGGGGCCTACAATGAGCAGTTCTTC.